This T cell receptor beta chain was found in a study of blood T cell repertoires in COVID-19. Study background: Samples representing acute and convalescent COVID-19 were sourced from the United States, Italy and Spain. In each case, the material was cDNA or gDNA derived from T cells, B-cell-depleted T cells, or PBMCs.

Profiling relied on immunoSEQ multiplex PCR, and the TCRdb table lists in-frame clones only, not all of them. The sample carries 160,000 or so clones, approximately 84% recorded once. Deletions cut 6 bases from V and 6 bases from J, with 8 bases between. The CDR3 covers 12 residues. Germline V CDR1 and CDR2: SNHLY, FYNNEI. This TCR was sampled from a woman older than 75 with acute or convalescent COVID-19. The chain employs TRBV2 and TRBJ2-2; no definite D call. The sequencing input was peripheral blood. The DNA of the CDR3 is TGTGCCAGCAGGGCCTTTTCCGGGGAGCTGTTTTTT. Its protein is CASRAFSGELFF.